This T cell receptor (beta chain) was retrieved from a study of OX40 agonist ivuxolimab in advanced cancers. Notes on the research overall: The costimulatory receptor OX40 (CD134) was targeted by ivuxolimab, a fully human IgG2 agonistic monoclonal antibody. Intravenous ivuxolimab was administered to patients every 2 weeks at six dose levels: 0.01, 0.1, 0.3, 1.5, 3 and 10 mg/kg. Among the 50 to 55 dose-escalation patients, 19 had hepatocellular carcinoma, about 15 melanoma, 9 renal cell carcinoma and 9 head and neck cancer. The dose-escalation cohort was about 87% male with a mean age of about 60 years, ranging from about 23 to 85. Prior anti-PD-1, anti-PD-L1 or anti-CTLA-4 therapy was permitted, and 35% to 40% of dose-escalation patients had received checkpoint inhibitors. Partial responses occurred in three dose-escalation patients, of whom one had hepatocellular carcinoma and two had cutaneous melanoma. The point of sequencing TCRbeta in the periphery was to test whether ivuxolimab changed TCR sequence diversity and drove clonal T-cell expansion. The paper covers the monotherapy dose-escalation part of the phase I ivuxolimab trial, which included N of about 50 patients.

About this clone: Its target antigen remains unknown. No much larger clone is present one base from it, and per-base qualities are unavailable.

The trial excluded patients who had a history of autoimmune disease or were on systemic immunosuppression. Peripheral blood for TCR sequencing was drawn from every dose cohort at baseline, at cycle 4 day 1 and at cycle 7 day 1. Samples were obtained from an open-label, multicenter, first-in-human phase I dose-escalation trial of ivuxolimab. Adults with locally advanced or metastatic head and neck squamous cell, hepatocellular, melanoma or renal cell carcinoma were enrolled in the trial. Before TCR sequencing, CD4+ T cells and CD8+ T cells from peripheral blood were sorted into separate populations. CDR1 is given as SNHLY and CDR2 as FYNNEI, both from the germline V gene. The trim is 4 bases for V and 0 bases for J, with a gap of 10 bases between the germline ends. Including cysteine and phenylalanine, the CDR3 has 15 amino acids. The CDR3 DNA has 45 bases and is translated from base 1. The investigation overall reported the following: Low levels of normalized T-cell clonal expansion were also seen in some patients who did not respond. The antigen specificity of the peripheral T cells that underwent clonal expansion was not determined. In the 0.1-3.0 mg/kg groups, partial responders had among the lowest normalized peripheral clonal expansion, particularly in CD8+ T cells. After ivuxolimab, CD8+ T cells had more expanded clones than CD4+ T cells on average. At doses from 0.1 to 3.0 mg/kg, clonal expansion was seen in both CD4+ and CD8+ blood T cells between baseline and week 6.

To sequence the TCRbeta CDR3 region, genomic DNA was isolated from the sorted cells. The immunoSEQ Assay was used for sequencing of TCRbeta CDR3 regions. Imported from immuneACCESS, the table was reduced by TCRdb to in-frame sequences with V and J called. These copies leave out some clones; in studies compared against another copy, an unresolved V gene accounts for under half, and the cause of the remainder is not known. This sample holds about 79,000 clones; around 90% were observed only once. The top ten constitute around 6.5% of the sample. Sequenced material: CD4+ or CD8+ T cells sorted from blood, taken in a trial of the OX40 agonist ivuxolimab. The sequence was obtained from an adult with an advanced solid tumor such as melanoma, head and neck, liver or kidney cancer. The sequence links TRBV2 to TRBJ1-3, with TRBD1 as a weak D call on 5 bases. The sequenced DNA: TGTGCCAGCAGTGCCTCGGACAACTCTGGAAACACCATATATTTT. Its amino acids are CASSASDNSGNTIYF.